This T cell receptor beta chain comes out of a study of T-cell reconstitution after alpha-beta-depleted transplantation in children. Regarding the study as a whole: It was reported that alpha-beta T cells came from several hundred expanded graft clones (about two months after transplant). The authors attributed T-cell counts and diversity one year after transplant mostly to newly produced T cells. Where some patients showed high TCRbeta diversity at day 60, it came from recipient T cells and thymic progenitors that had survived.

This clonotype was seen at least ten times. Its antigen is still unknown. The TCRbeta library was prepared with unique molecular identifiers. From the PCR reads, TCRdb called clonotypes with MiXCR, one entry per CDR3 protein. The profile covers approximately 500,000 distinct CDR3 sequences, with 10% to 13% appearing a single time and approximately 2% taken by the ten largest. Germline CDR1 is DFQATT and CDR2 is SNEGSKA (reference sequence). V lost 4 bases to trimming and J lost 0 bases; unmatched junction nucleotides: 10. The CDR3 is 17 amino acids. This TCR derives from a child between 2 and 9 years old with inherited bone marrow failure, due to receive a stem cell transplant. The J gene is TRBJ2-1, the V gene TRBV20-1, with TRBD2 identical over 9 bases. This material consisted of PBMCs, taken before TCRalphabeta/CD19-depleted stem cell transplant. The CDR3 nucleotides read TGCAGTGCTACGAAATACCGCGGGAGGGCCTCCTACAATGAGCAGTTCTTC. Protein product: CSATKYRGRASYNEQFF.